This T cell receptor beta chain was identified in a study of OX40 agonist ivuxolimab in advanced cancers. Study in general: Each patient was given ivuxolimab into a vein every 2 weeks, at 0.01 to 10 mg/kg. Anti-PD-1, anti-PD-L1 or anti-CTLA-4 therapy given earlier was allowed, and approximately 40% had some.

TCRdb's copy holds only in-frame clones and misses some; the assay was immunoSEQ multiplex PCR. Here the sample spans around 80,000 clones, approximately 85% being singletons. Overall study findings and caveats: The study found that CD8+ T cells averaged more expanded clones than CD4+. There was clonal expansion of CD4+ and CD8+ blood T cells by week 6 at 0.1 to 3.0 mg/kg.

As regards this clone: What it binds is not known.

The CDR3 spans 15 residues. The junction had 7 bases not matched to a gene; V was cut back by 5 bases and J by 5 bases. The germline gives CDR1 LNHNV, CDR2 YYDKDF (reference sequence). V is TRBV15 and J is TRBJ1-1, with 11 bases aligning to TRBD1. The starting material was CD4+ or CD8+ T cells sorted from blood, obtained in a trial of the OX40 agonist ivuxolimab. The receptor's source is an adult with an advanced solid tumor such as melanoma, head and neck, liver or kidney cancer. CDR3 DNA: TGTGCCACCAGCGCTCGGGACAGGGGGTCGACTGAAGCTTTCTTT. Its translation is CATSARDRGSTEAFF.